The clone carrying this T cell receptor beta chain was seen many times. Its specificity is not known. The data originate from a study of T cells in Graves' hyperthyroidism and ophthalmopathy. PBMCs were obtained from under 13 ml fresh peripheral blood. TCR beta CDR3 sequences were amplified from RNA transcripts. The TCR CDR3 first-round RT-PCR relied on the HTBI primer set. One entry per CDR3 protein results from TCRdb running MiXCR on the multiplex PCR reads. The table includes 640,000 or so distinct CDR3 sequences, about 14% detected once. Trimming removed 5 bases at V and 1 base at J, with 12 bases between. CDR3 length: 14 amino acids. CDR1 and CDR2 (germline): SGHAT, FQDESV (reference sequence). The study's findings and limits: Blood shared most expanded thyroid clonotypes above 0.001. Before onset, ophthalmopathy was predicted by the model a median around 6.5 months earlier. A model built on 13 V-J features separated ophthalmopathy from stable hyperthyroidism.

This sequence originates from a woman between 18 and 29 years old with Graves' ophthalmopathy. The sequencing input was blood. The chain couples TRBV11-1 to TRBJ2-7, with D hard to call. CDR3 in amino acids: CASSPTVASYEQYF. CDR3 nucleotide sequence: TGTGCCAGCAGCCCCACGGTGGCATCCTACGAGCAGTACTTC.